This T cell receptor (beta chain) was observed in a study of CD8 T cells in ankylosing spondylitis. From the 5' RACE reads, TCRdb called clonotypes with MiXCR, one entry per CDR3 protein. The sample lists around 300,000 distinct CDR3 sequences, about 15% occurring once. General observations from the study: Ankylosing spondylitis blood appeared to carry a characteristic TCR beta motif of roughly 8 highly homologous variants.

The CDR3 has 15 amino acids. Germline V gives CDR1 SQVTM, CDR2 ANQGSEA. The V and J ends lost 1 base and 4 bases, in that order; junction bases with no gene match: 4. This clonotype occurred a few times. Antigen: not known. This TCR was recovered from a male donor with ankylosing spondylitis or in good health (not recorded which). The sample taken for sequencing was blood, either unsorted or a sorted T cell fraction (not recorded which). The V gene is TRBV29-1, the J gene TRBJ2-1, with 10 positions matching TRBD1. The CDR3 DNA is TGCAGCGTTGAAGGGGACAGGGGCCTATACAATGAGCAGTTCTTC. This gives the protein CSVEGDRGLYNEQFF.